This TCR beta chain was documented in a study of response to subunit inactivated influenza vaccine. The V and J ends lost 3 bases and 1 base respectively, with 8 bases between them. The V gene's germline CDR1 is SGHAT and CDR2 FQNNGV. This CDR3 comprises 14 residues. A single record per CDR3 protein comes from TCRdb applying MiXCR to the RT-PCR reads. The sample lists around 320,000 distinct CDR3 sequences; about 20% were seen once. Notes on this clonotype: Its antigen is unknown.

Study-level results: A suggestion made by the authors is that each seasonal influenza vaccination recruits few new T cells.

The V call is TRBV11-2, the J call TRBJ2-3; D is unresolved. Sequenced here: PBMCs from blood, sampled approximately 20 months after vaccination. This TCR derives from a man aged 50 to 75 who received an inactivated influenza vaccine. The CDR3 reads CASSFGRGTDTQYF. CDR3 bases: TGTGCCAGCAGCTTTGGTAGGGGCACAGATACGCAGTATTTT.